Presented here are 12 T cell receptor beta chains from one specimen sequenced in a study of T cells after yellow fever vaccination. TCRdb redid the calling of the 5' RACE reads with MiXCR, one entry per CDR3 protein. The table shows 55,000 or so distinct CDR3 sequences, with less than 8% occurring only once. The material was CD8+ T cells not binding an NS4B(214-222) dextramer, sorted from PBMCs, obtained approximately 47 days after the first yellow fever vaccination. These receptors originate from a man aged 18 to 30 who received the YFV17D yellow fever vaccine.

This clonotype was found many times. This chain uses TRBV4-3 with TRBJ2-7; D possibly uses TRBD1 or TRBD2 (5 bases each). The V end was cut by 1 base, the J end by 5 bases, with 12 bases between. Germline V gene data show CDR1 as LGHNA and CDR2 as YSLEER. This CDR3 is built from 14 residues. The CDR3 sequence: CASSQAFRDHEQYF. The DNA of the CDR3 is TGCGCCAGCAGCCAAGCGTTCAGGGACCACGAGCAGTACTTC.

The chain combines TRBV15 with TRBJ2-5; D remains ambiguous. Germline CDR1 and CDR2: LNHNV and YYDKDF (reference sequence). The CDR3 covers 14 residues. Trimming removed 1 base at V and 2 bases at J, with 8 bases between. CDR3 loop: CATSRGAEQETQYF. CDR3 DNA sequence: TGTGCCACCAGCAGAGGAGCCGAGCAAGAGACCCAGTACTTC.

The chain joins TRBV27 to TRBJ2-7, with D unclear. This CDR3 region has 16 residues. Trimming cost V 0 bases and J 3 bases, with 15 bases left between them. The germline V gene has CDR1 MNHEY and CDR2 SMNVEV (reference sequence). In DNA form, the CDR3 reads TGTGCCAGCAGTTTATCGATAAGGCAGAGCTACTACGAGCAGTACTTC. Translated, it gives CASSLSIRQSYYEQYF.

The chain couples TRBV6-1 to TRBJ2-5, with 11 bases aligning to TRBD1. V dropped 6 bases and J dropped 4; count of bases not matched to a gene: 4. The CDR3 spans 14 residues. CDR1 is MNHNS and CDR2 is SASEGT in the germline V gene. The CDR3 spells CASRGTGGGETQYF. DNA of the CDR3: TGTGCCAGCAGAGGGACAGGGGGAGGAGAGACCCAGTACTTC.

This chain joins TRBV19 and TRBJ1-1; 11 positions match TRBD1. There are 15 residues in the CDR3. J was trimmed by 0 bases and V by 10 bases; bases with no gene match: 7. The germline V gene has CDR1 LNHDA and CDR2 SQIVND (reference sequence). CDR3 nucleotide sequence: TGTGCCACCGGGACAGGGGGAGGTATGAACACTGAAGCTTTCTTT. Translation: CATGTGGGMNTEAFF. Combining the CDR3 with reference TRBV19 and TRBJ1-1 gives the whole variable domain DGGITQSPKYLFRKEGQNVTLSCEQNLNHDAMYWYRQDPGQGLRLIYYSQIVNDFQKGDIAEGYSVSREKKESFPLTVTSAQKNPTAFYLCATGTGGGMNTEAFFGQGTRLTVV.

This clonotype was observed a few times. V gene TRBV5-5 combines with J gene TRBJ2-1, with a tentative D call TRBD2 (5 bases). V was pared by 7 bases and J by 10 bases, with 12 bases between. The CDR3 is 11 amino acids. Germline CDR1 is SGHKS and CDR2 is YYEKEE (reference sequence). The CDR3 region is CASARGLEQFF. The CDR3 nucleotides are TGTGCCAGCGCCAGAGGGCTCGAGCAGTTCTTC.

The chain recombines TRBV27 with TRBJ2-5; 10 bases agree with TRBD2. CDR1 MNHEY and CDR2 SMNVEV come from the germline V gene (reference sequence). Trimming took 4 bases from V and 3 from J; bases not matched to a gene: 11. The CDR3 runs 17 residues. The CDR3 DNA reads TGTGCCAGCAGTTATTACCCCTTTCTAGCGGGAGAAGAGACCCAGTACTTC. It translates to CASSYYPFLAGEETQYF.

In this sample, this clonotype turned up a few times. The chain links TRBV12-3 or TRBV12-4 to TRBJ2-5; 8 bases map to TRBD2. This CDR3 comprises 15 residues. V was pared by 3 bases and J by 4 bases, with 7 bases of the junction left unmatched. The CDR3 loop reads CASSLTGGRRETQYF. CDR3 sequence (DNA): TGTGCCAGCAGTTTGACGGGGGGGCGTAGAGAGACCCAGTACTTC.

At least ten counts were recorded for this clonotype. This CDR3 reads CASSFGAIPDREDTEAFF. CDR3 nucleotides: TGTGCCAGCAGTTTTGGTGCGATACCGGACAGGGAGGACACTGAAGCTTTCTTT. The genes are TRBV12-3 or TRBV12-4 and TRBJ1-1; 8 bases map to TRBD1. The CDR3 covers 18 residues. V shed 3 bases and J 3 bases; nucleotides not matched to a gene: 15.

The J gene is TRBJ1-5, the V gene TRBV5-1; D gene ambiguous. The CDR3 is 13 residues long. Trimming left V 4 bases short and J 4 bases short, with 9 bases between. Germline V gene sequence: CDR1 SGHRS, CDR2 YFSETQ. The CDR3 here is CASSQYGNQPQHF. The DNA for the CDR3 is TGCGCCAGCAGCCAGTACGGGAATCAGCCCCAGCATTTT.

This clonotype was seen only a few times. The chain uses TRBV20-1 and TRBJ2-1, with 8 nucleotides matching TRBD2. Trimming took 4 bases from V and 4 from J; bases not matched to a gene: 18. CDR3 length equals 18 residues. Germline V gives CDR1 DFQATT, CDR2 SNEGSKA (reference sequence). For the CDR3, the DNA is TGCAGTGCTACAATTAGTCCTAAAGTAGCGGGGTGGTACAATGAGCAGTTCTTC. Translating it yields CSATISPKVAGWYNEQFF.

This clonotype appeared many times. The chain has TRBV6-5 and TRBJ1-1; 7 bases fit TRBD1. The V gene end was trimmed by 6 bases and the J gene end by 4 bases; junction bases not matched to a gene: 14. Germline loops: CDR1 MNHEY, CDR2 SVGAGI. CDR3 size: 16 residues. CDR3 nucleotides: TGTGCCAGCAGCTACCCTTCCCGAGACAGGGTCACTGAAGCTTTCTTT. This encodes CASSYPSRDRVTEAFF.